The present T cell receptor beta chain was sequenced within a study of Ad26.COV2.S vaccination and SARS-CoV-2 variants. Study-level information: A COV1001 Ad26.COV2.S trial-arm participant provided the sample.

This clone was detected a few times. Its antigen is currently unknown. Only in-frame clones appear in the TCRdb table, and some are missing; sequencing was by immunoSEQ multiplex PCR. The sample has hundreds of thousands of clones, roughly nine tenths seen once. Study-wide results and limits: Placebo recipients and vaccine recipients were similar in non-spike TCR breadth. A substantial breadth of spike-specific CD8+ and CD4+ T cell responses after vaccination has been reported.

Noted treatment: 15 to 20 received Ad26.COV2.S at low or high dose, single or two shots; about 5 received placebo; per-sample allocation not given. Sampling took place 63 days after the first vaccine or placebo injection. At a Boston site, the person donating was an adult of 18-55 years. This CDR3 has 13 residues. V was shortened by 8 bases and J by 4 bases, with 14 bases between the two germline ends. Germline-derived CDR1 and CDR2 are MNHEY and SVGAGI. This chain connects TRBV6-5 to TRBJ1-2; possibly TRBD1 for D (5 bases). The sequence came from a person between 18 and 65 years old who received the Ad26.COV2.S COVID-19 vaccine or a placebo. Sequencing used peripheral blood, obtained in a trial of Ad26.COV2.S vaccine versus placebo. The CDR3 spells CASGISGLYGYTF. CDR3 nucleotide sequence: TGTGCCAGCGGGATTTCAGGGCTCTATGGCTACACCTTC.